One and the same sample provided the 2 T cell receptor beta chains below, sequenced in a study of long-term antiretroviral therapy in people with HIV (dated by TCRdb to 2022 to 2024). The immunoSEQ hsTCRB v3.0 assay was used at survey level resolution to sequence the TRB variable region. TCRdb's version of the immuneACCESS table is confined to in-frame rearrangements and falls short of the full clone set. An unresolved V gene accounts for under half of the shortfall where checked; the remainder is of unknown origin. The sample has roughly 25,000 clones on record, roughly four fifths of them singletons. The top ten hold about 5.1% of the sample. The specimen comprised unsorted PBMCs, sampled 1.1 years before starting antiretroviral therapy. The origin of the receptors is a woman aged 25 to 39 with HIV.

The chain carries TRBV6-1 and TRBJ1-1, with TRBD1 matching 7 bases. Per the germline V gene, CDR1 is MNHNS and CDR2 is SASEGT. Trimming removed 0 bases from V and 8 bases from J; junction bases left unmatched: 6. This CDR3 is 14 amino acids long. CDR3 in amino acids: CASSEALQGTEAFF. CDR3 bases: TGTGCCAGCAGTGAAGCCCTACAGGGGACGGAAGCTTTCTTT.

V and J are TRBV5-1 and TRBJ2-3; D not resolved. Per germline, CDR1 SGHRS and CDR2 YFSETQ. The CDR3 length is 12 residues. Between the trimmed V and J ends, which lost 0 bases and 6 bases, there was a span of 5 bases. The CDR3 is CASSLEADTQYF. As DNA, the CDR3 is TGCGCCAGCAGCTTGGAGGCGGATACGCAGTATTTT.